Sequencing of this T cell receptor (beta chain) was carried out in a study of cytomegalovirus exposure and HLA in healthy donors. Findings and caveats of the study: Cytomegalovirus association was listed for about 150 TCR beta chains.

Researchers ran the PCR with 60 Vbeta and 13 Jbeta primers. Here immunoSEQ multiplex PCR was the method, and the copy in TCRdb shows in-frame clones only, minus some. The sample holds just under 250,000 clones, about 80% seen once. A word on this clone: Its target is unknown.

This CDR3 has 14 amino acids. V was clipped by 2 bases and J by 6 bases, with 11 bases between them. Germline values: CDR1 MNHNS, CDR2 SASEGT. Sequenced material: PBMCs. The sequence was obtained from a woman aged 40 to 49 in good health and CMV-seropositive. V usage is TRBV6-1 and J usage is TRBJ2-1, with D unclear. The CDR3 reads CASSEYRPPNEQFF. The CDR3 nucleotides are TGTGCCAGCAGTGAATACAGACCCCCCAATGAGCAGTTCTTC.